These T cell receptor beta chains were read from a single sample in a study of blood T cells in healthy people across ages. Each CDR3 protein is one row after TCRdb ran MiXCR on the 5' RACE reads. The sample holds about 940,000 distinct CDR3 sequences; around 46% are singletons and the top ten take roughly 13%. The sample was blood. These receptors were collected from a young man in good health. Each CDR3 is given with its conserved first and last residue. Fields, in order: CDR3 length, J gene, V gene, CDR3 protein.

>15|TRBJ1-4|TRBV4-3
CASSPDRNRNEKLFF
>15|TRBJ2-7|TRBV11-2
CASSLVDGETYEQYF
>15|TRBJ2-3|TRBV4-1
CASRPAGGGTDTQYF
>15|TRBJ2-2|TRBV6-5
CASRLRQGNTGELFF
>15|TRBJ1-2|TRBV7-9
CASSPQSGSVGGYTF
>11|TRBJ1-1|TRBV20-1
CSALFSLLAFF
>14|TRBJ2-7|TRBV12-3/TRBV12-4
CASRTDRVSYEQYF
>14|TRBJ1-5|TRBV7-9
CASSAGFSNQPQHF
>13|TRBJ2-3|TRBV7-8
CASSLVWGDTQYF
>16|TRBJ2-5|TRBV4-2
CASSQDQARGGETQYF
>15|-|TRBV6-1
CASSELAGGPETQYF
>12|TRBJ2-7|TRBV10-3
CAIGTARYEQYF
>13|TRBJ2-3|TRBV6-5
CASSYRGRDTQYF
>13|TRBJ2-7|TRBV5-1
CASSLTVLYEQYF
>15|TRBJ2-2|TRBV4-3
CASSQDTTNTGELFF
>15|TRBJ2-5|TRBV7-9
CASSLAQPSRETQYF
>15|TRBJ1-4|TRBV20-1
CSAGPPQTGPEKLFF
>13|TRBJ2-5|TRBV11-2
CASTPPGLETQYF
>17|TRBJ1-4|TRBV4-1
CASSPLGQAFEDEKLFF
>13|TRBJ2-7|TRBV7-6
CASSPGAIYEQYF
>20|TRBJ2-4|TRBV4-2
CASSQERNSEGAGSKNIQYF
>15|TRBJ2-5|TRBV6-2/TRBV6-3
CASTEAEGFVETQYF
>16|TRBJ2-3|TRBV4-3
CASSQGERGSTDTQYF
>16|TRBJ2-3|TRBV4-1
CASSQDTLAGGYTQYF
>15|TRBJ2-7|TRBV29-1
CSVETGQASSYEQYF
>13|TRBJ2-1|TRBV30
CAWSVLFYNEQFF
>12|TRBJ2-7|TRBV7-8
CASSLKFHEQYF
>18|TRBJ2-1|TRBV12-5
CASGLVLAGTGSYNEQFF
>9|TRBJ2-5|TRBV21-1
CASSKREYF
>18|TRBJ2-3|TRBV6-5
CASSYRRSSEGGTDTQYF
>13|TRBJ1-2|TRBV4-1
CASSQVMGYGYTF
>16|TRBJ2-3|TRBV7-8
CASSLMTGEGADTQYF
>13|TRBJ1-4|TRBV18
CASPTQTDEKLFF
>13|TRBJ2-1|TRBV20-1
CSARDPPRNEQFF
>13|TRBJ1-1|TRBV6-2/TRBV6-3
CASNPQANTEAFF
>15|TRBJ2-3|TRBV12-3/TRBV12-4
CASSLELAGGHTQYF
>12|TRBJ2-5|TRBV20-1
CSASGSRETQYF
>16|TRBJ1-2|TRBV3-1
CASSQGTGRTSYGYTF
>16|TRBJ2-2|TRBV6-5
CASSYYPPGDTGELFF
>13|TRBJ1-6|TRBV7-9
CASSAQMGSPLHF
>14|TRBJ2-1|TRBV5-1
CASSFGGPYNEQFF
>14|TRBJ2-1|TRBV6-5
CASSYSGLSNEQFF
>14|TRBJ1-2|TRBV6-6
CASNRGGTNYGYTF
>18|TRBJ2-6|TRBV12-3/TRBV12-4
CASSPRGDVYSGANVLTF
>14|TRBJ1-2|TRBV5-6
CASSWAQSNYGYTF
>14|TRBJ2-7|TRBV9
CASSVAPESYEQYF
>15|TRBJ2-1|TRBV5-1
CASSFSTHSYNEQFF
>17|TRBJ1-4|TRBV7-8
CASSFTLTSGVNEKLFF
>11|TRBJ1-2|TRBV7-3
CASSSGSGYTF
>13|TRBJ1-6|TRBV6-1
CASSEARGSPLHF